This T cell receptor (beta chain) comes out of a study of CD8 T cells in ankylosing spondylitis. Broader study findings: Disease-associated clonotypes exhibited CD8+ identity and were relatively infrequent in peripheral blood. Prior work had noted some motif variants in reactive arthritis blood and synovial fluid. In ankylosing spondylitis patients, matched synovial fluid reportedly showed significant enrichment of disease-linked clones.

As to this clonotype: The antigen is undetermined.

MiXCR, run by TCRdb on the 5' RACE reads, gives a single entry per CDR3 protein. This sample carries around 280,000 distinct CDR3 sequences, roughly 20% of them seen once, and the ten largest clones take roughly 8%. The sequence was collected from a male donor with ankylosing spondylitis or in good health (not recorded which). Sample: blood, either unsorted or a sorted T cell fraction (not recorded which).

The CDR3 here is CASSFHLLTTYEQYV. The CDR3 DNA reads as TGTGCCAGCAGTTTCCATTTGCTGACAACCTACGAGCAGTACGTC. The chain employs TRBV6-5 and TRBJ2-7, with D uncertain. Trimming cost V 4 bases and J 2 bases, with 15 bases left between them. The CDR3 spans 15 residues. Germline V gene lookup returns CDR1 MNHEY and CDR2 SVGAGI.